A single sample gave rise to the 8 T cell receptor beta chains below, sequenced in a study of CD8 T cells in ankylosing spondylitis. Using its own MiXCR run on the 5' RACE reads, TCRdb lists one record per CDR3 protein. In the table there are about 190,000 distinct CDR3 sequences, 10% to 15% of which are singletons. The sequencing sample was made of blood, either unsorted or a sorted T cell fraction (not recorded which). These receptors all come from a female donor with ankylosing spondylitis or in good health (not recorded which).

At least ten counts were recorded for this clonotype. J is TRBJ2-1 and V is TRBV18, with D perhaps matching TRBD2 (5 bases). The CDR3 covers 15 residues. Trimming removed 3 bases from V and 9 bases from J, with 18 bases in between. Germline V gene lookup returns CDR1 KGHSH and CDR2 LQKENI. The chain's CDR3 is CASSPRGFRAGEQFF. The DNA of the CDR3 is TGTGCCAGCTCACCGAGAGGGTTCCGTGCGGGTGAGCAGTTCTTC. The whole variable domain, filled in from reference TRBV18 and TRBJ2-1, reads NAGVMQNPRHLVRRRGQEARLRCSPMKGHSHVYWYRQLPEEGLKFMVYLQKENIIDESGMPKERFSAEFPKEGPSILRIQQVVRGDSAAYFCASSPRGFRAGEQFFGPGTRLTVL.

This clonotype came up many times. The CDR3 DNA reads TGTGCCAGCAGCGTAGGAAAGGATGAGCAGTTCTTC. Translating gives CASSVGKDEQFF. The chain uses TRBV9 and TRBJ2-1; D unclear. Trimming stripped 0 bases from V and 8 bases from J, with 6 bases between. CDR1 is SGDLS, CDR2 YYNGEE, per germline. CDR3 length: 12 residues.

This clonotype has ten or more counts. The chain has TRBV20-1 and TRBJ2-5; D is unresolved. The CDR3 spans 14 residues. Germline values: CDR1 DFQATT, CDR2 SNEGSKA (reference sequence). Trimming left V 5 bases short and J 4 bases short, with 17 bases between. CDR3 in DNA: TGCAGTGCTCTTAACCTGGACCGACGAGAGACCCAGTACTTC. Translated, it gives CSALNLDRRETQYF.

J is TRBJ2-4 and V is TRBV7-9, with 10 bases lining up with TRBD1. Germline-derived CDR1 and CDR2 are SEHNR and FQNEAQ (reference sequence). V dropped 5 bases and J dropped 6; count of bases not matched to a gene: 1. There are 13 residues in the CDR3. CDR3 DNA sequence: TGTGCCAGCAGCGACAGGGGGCTAAACATTCAGTACTTC. The encoded protein is CASSDRGLNIQYF. The whole variable domain, filled in from reference TRBV7-9 and TRBJ2-4, reads DTGVSQNPRHKITKRGQNVTFRCDPISEHNRLYWYRQTLGQGPEFLTYFQNEAQLEKSRLLSDRFSAERPKGSFSTLEIQRTEQGDSAMYLCASSDRGLNIQYFGAGTRLSVL.

This clonotype was detected ten times or more. This rearrangement joins TRBV5-1 to TRBJ1-3, with TRBD1 as a possible D gene (5 bases). V dropped 4 bases and J dropped 4 bases, with 9 bases sitting between them. Germline assignment: CDR1 SGHRS and CDR2 YFSETQ. The CDR3 is 13 amino acids. The CDR3 sequence is CASSGGEGNTIYF. The CDR3 coding sequence is TGCGCCAGCAGCGGAGGGGAGGGAAACACCATATATTTT. Using reference TRBV5-1 and TRBJ1-3 for the parts outside the CDR3, the full variable domain is KAGVTQTPRYLIKTRGQQVTLSCSPISGHRSVSWYQQTPGQGLQFLFEYFSETQRNKGNFPGRFSGRQFSNSRSEMNVSTLELGDSALYLCASSGGEGNTIYFGEGSWLTVV.

This clonotype was recorded many times. The rearrangement uses TRBV7-2 and TRBJ2-3; 8 bases match TRBD2. This CDR3 spans 15 amino acids. CDR1 SGHTA and CDR2 FQGNSA come from the germline V gene. With 1 base clipped from V and 6 bases from J, the junction kept 6 bases outside the gene matches. CDR3 loop: CASSLGGLGTDTQYF. The CDR3 nucleotides are TGTGCCAGCAGCTTAGGGGGACTAGGGACGGATACGCAGTATTTT.

The rearrangement joins TRBV5-1 to TRBJ2-5, with D tentatively TRBD1 or TRBD2 (6 bases each). This CDR3 is built from 13 residues. Trimming took off 2 bases at V and 6 bases at J, with 11 bases between the two ends. CDR1 and CDR2 from the germline V gene are SGHRS and YFSETQ. CDR3 in DNA: TGCGCCAGCAGCTTAGGGGGGCCACAGACCCAGTACTTC. Encoded protein: CASSLGGPQTQYF. The full variable domain, completed using reference TRBV5-1 and TRBJ2-5, is KAGVTQTPRYLIKTRGQQVTLSCSPISGHRSVSWYQQTPGQGLQFLFEYFSETQRNKGNFPGRFSGRQFSNSRSEMNVSTLELGDSALYLCASSLGGPQTQYFGPGTRLLVL.

This clonotype was recorded many times. The chain has TRBV9 and TRBJ2-7, with D possibly being TRBD2 (5 bases). The CDR3 has 15 residues. V gave up 0 bases and J gave up 2 bases, with 12 bases separating them. Germline V gene lookup returns CDR1 SGDLS and CDR2 YYNGEE. The CDR3 DNA reads TGTGCCAGCAGCGTAGCTGCGGACGGGACCTACGAGCAGTACTTC. This codes for CASSVAADGTYEQYF.